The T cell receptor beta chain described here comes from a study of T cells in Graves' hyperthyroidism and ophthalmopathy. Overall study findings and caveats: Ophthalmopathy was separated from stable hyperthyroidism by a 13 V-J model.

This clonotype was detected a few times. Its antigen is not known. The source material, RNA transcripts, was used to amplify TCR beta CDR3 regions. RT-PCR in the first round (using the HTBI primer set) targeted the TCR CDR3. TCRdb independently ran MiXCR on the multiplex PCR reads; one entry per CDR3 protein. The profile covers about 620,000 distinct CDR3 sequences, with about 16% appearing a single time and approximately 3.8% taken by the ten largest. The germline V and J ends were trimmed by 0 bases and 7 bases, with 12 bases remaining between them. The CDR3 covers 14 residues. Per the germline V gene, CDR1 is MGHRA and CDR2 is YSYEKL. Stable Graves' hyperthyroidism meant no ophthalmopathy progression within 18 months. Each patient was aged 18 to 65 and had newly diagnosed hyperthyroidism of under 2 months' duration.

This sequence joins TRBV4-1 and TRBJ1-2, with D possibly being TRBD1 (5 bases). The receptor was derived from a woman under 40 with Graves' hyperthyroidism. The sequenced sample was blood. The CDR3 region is CASSQDLGGIGYTF. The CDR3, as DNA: TGCGCCAGCAGCCAAGATCTTGGGGGAATTGGCTACACCTTC.